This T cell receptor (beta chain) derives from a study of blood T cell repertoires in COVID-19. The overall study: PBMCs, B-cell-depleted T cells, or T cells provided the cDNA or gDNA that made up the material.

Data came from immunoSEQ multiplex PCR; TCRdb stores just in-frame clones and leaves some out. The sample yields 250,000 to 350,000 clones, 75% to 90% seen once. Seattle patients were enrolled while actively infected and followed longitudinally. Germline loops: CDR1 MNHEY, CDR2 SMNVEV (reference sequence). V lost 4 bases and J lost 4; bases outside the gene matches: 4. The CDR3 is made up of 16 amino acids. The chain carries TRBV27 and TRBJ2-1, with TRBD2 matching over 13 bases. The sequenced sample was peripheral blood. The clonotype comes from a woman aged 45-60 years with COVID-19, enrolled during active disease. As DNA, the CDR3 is TGTGCCAGCAGTTGGACTAGCGGGAGAGGGTACAATGAGCAGTTCTTC. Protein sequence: CASSWTSGRGYNEQFF.